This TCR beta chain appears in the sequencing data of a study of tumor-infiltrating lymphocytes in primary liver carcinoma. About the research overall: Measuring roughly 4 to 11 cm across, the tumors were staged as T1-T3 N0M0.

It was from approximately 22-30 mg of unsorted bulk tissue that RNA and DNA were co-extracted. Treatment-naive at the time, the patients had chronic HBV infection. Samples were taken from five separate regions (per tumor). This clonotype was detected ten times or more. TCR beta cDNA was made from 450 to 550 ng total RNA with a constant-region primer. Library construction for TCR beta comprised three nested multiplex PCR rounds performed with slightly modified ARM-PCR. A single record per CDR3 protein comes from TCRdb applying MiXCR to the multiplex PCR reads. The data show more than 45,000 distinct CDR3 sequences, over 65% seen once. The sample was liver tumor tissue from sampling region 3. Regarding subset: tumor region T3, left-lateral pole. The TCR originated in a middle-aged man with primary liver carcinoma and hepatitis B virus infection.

The CDR3 reads CASSYSTMGSAGYTF. Written as DNA, the CDR3 is TGTGCCAGCAGTTACTCGACGATGGGTTCGGCTGGCTACACCTTC. The chain couples TRBV6-5 to TRBJ1-2; D is undetermined. Germline V gene lookup returns CDR1 MNHEY and CDR2 SVGAGI. V lost 0 bases, J lost 7 bases, and 15 bases lay in between. The CDR3 covers 15 residues.